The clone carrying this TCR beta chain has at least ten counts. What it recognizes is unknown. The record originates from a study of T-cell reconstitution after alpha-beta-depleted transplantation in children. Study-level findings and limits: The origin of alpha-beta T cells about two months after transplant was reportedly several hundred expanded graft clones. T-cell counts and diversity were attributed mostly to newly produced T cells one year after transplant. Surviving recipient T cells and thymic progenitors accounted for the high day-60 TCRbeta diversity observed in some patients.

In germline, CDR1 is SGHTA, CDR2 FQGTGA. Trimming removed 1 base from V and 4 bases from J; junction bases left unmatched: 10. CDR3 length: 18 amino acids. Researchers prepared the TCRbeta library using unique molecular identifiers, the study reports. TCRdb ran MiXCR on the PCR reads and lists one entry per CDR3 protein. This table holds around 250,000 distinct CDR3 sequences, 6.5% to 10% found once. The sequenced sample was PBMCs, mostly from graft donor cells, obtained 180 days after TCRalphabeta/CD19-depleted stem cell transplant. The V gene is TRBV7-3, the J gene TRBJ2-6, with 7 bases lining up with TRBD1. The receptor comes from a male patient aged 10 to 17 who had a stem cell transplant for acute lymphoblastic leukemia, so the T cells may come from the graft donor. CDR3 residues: CASSLSAGGYSGANVLTF. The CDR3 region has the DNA TGTGCCAGCAGCTTAAGCGCAGGGGGATATTCAGGGGCCAACGTCCTGACTTTC.